This TCR beta chain was documented in a study of shared clonotypes between healthy human individuals. On the study more broadly: Those who served as donors were a couple of women and three men between the ages of 18 and 49.

Deep-level settings were used for running the assay. Sequencing used immunoSEQ multiplex PCR; TCRdb keeps in-frame clones, though not all of them. The sample lists some 2,000,000 clones; 95% were seen once. CDR3 length equals 14 residues. V shed 6 bases and J shed 5 bases, with 16 bases lying between them. CDR1 and CDR2 from the germline V gene are SNHLY and FYNNEI. This TCR came from a man aged 18 to 30 in good health. The sample comprised naive CD4+ T cells sorted from blood. Noted subset: CD45RA+ positively selected. The V and J genes are TRBV2 and TRBJ1-2; the D gene is possibly TRBD1 (5 bases). CDR3 amino acids: CASRGGVDSYGYTF. CDR3 in DNA: TGTGCCAGCAGGGGGGGGGTAGACAGTTATGGCTACACCTTC.